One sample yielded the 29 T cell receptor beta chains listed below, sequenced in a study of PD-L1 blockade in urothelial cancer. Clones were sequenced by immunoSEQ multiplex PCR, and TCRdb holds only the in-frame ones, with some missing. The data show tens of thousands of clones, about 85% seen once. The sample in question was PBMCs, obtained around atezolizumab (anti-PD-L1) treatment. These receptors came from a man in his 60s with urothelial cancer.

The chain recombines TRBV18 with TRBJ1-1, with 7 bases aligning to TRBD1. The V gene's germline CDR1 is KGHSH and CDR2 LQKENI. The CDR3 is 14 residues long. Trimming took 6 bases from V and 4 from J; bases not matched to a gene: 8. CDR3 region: CASSPLTGSTEAFF. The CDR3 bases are TGTGCCAGCTCCCCGTTGACAGGGTCCACTGAAGCTTTCTTT.

CDR3 DNA: TGTGCCTGGAGTCACGGGGGTTCATCTAATGAAAAACTGTTTTTT. Residues: CAWSHGGSSNEKLFF. The V and J genes are TRBV30 and TRBJ1-4; D is possibly TRBD1 (5 bases). Germline-derived CDR1 and CDR2 are GTSNPN and SVGIG (reference sequence). Trimming stripped 2 bases from V and 3 bases from J, with 13 bases between. The length of the CDR3 is 15 residues.

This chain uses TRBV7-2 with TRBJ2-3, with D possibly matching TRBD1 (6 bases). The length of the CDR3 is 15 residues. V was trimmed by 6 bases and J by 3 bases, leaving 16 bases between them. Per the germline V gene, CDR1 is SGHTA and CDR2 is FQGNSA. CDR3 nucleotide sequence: TGTGCCAGCAGAAAAGGGCCAGGGGAAACAGATACGCAGTATTTT. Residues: CASRKGPGETDTQYF. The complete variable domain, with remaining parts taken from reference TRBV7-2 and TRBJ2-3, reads GAGVSQSPSNKVTEKGKDVELRCDPISGHTALYWYRQSLGQGLEFLIYFQGNSAPDKSGLPSDRFSAERTGGSVSTLTIQRTQQEDSAVYLCASRKGPGETDTQYFGPGTRLTVL.

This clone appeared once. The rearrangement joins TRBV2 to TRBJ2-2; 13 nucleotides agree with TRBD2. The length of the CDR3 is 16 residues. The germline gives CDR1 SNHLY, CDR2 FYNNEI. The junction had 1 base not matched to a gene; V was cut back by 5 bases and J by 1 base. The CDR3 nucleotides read TGTGCCAGCAGTCGACTAGCGGGGGGGAACACCGGGGAGCTGTTTTTT. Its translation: CASSRLAGGNTGELFF.

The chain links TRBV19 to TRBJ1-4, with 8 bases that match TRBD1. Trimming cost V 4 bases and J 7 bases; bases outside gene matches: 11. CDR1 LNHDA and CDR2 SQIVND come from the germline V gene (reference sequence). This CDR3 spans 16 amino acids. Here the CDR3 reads CASSKATGTGGEKLFF. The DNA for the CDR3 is TGTGCCAGTAGTAAAGCTACCGGGACAGGAGGTGAAAAACTGTTTTTT.

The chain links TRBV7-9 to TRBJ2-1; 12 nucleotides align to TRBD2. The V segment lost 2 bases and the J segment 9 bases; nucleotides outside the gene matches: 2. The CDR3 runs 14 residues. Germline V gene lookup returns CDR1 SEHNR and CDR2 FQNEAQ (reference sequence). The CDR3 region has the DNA TGTGCCAGCAGCTTACTAGCGGGGGGGCCTGAGCAGTTCTTC. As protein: CASSLLAGGPEQFF.

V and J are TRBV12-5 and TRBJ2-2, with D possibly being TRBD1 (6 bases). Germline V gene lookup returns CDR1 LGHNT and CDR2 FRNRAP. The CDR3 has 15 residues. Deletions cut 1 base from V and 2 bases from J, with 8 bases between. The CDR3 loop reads CASGLDRVNTGELFF. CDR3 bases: TGTGCTAGTGGTTTGGACAGGGTTAACACCGGGGAGCTGTTTTTT.

The CDR3 loop is CASTTAGGLYNEQFF. The CDR3 nucleotides read TGTGCCAGCACCACAGCGGGGGGGTTATACAATGAGCAGTTCTTC. This chain links TRBV5-4 with TRBJ2-1, with TRBD2 identical over 10 bases. Germline CDR1 reads SGHNT; CDR2 reads YYREEE (reference sequence). This CDR3 has 15 residues. The V and J ends lost 6 bases and 4 bases, in that order; junction bases with no gene match: 7.

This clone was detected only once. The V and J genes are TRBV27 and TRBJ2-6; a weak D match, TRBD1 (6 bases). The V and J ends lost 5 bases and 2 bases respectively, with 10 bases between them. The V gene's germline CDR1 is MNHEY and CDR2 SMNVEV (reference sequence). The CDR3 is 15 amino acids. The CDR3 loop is CASSPYRAGANVLTF. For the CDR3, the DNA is TGTGCCAGCAGTCCGTACAGGGCTGGGGCCAACGTCCTGACTTTC.

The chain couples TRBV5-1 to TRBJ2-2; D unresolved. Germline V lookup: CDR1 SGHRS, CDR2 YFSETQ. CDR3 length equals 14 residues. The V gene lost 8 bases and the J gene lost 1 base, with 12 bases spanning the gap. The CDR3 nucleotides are TGCGCCAGTAATCTGGCAGGGAACACCGGGGAGCTGTTTTTT. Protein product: CASNLAGNTGELFF.

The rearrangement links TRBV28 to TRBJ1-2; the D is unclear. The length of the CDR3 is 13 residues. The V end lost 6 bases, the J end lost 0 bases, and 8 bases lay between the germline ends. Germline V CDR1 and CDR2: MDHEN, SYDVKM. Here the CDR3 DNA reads TGTGCCAGCAGGACAACAACTAACTATGGCTACACCTTC. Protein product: CASRTTTNYGYTF.

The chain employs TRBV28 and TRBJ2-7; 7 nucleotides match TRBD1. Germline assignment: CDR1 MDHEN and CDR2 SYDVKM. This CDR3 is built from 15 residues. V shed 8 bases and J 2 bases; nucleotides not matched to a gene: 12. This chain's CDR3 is CASLPAGGFTYEQYF. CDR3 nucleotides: TGTGCCAGCTTGCCGGCAGGGGGTTTCACCTACGAGCAGTACTTC.

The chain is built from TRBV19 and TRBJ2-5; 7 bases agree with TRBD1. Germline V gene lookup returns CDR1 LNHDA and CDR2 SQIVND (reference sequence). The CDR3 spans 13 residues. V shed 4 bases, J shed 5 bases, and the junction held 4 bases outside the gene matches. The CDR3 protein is CASSKNRGETQYF. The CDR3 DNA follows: TGTGCCAGTAGTAAAAACAGGGGCGAGACCCAGTACTTC.

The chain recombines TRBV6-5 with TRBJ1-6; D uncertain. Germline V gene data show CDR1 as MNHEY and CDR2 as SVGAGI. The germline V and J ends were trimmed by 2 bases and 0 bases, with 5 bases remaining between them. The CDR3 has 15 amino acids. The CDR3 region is CASSYRSSYNSPLHF. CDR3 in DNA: TGTGCCAGCAGTTACAGGAGCTCCTATAATTCACCCCTCCACTTT.

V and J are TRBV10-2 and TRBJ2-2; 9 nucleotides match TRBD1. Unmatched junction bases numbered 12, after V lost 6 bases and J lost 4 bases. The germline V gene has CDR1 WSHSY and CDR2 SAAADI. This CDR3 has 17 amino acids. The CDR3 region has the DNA TGCGCCAGCAGGGCGAGTTCGGGGACAGGGAGCACCGGGGAGCTGTTTTTT. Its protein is CASRASSGTGSTGELFF.

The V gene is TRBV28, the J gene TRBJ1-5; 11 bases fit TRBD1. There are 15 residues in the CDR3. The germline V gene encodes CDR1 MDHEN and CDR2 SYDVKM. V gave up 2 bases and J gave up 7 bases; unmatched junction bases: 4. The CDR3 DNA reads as TGTGCCAGCAGTTTACCCGGGACAGGGGGGCAGCCCCAGCATTTT. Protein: CASSLPGTGGQPQHF.

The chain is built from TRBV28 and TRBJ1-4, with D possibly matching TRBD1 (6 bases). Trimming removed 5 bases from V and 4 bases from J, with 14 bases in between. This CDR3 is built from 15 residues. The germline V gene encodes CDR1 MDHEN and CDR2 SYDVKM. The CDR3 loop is CASSPGWGLNEKLFF. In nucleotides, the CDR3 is TGTGCCAGCAGTCCCGGGTGGGGGCTTAATGAAAAACTGTTTTTT. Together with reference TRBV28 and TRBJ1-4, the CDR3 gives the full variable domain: DVKVTQSSRYLVKRTGEKVFLECVQDMDHENMFWYRQDPGLGLRLIYFSYDVKMKEKGDIPEGYSVSREKKERFSLILESASTNQTSMYLCASSPGWGLNEKLFFGSGTQLSVL.

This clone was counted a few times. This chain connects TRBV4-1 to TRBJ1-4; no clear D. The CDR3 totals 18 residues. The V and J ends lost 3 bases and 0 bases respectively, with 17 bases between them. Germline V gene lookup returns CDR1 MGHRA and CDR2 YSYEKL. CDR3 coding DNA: TGCGCCAGCAGCCAGGACCGGGGAGGGTTCTCAACTAATGAAAAACTGTTTTTT. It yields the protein CASSQDRGGFSTNEKLFF.

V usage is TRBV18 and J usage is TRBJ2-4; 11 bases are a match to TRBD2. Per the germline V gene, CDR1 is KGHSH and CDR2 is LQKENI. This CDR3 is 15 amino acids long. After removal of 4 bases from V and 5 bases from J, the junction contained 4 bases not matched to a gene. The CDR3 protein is CASSQLAGVENIQYF. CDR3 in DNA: TGTGCCAGCTCACAACTAGCGGGGGTTGAAAACATTCAGTACTTC.

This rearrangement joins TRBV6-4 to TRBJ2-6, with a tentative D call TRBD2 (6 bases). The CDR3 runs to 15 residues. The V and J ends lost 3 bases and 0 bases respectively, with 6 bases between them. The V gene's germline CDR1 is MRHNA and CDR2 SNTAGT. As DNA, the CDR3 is TGTGCCAGCAGTGAGGGGGGCTCTGGGGCCAACGTCCTGACTTTC. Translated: CASSEGGSGANVLTF.

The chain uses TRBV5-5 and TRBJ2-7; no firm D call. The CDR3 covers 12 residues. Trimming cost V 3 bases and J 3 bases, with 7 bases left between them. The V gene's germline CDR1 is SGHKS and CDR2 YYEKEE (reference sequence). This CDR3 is CASSSTGYEQYF. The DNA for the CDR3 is TGTGCCAGCAGCTCCACGGGCTACGAGCAGTACTTC.

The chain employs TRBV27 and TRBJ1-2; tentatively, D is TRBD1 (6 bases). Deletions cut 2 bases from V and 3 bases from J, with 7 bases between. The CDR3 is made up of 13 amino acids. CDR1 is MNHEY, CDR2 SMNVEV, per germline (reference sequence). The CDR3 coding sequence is TGTGCCAGCAGTTTAGCAGGGGACTATGGCTACACCTTC. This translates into CASSLAGDYGYTF.

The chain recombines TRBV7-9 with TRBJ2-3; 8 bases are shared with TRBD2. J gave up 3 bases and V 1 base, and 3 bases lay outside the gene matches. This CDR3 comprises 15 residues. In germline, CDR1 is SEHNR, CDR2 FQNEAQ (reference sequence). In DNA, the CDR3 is TGTGCCAGCAGCTTAGTAGTAGCGGGAACAGATACGCAGTATTTT. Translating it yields CASSLVVAGTDTQYF.

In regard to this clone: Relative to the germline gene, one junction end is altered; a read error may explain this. The CDR3 nucleotides read TGCGCCAGCCGTGAGGGGGGGGGCCAAGAGACCCAGTACTTC. Protein product: CASREGGGQETQYF. The V gene is TRBV10-2, the J gene TRBJ2-5, with a tentative D call TRBD2 (7 bases). This CDR3 has 14 amino acids. CDR1 WSHSY and CDR2 SAAADI come from the germline V gene.

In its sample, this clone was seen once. This CDR3 reads CAPGTSVETQYF. In nucleotides, the CDR3 is TGTGCCCCAGGGACTAGCGTGGAGACCCAGTACTTC. The chain is built from TRBV10-3 and TRBJ2-5, with TRBD2 identical over 10 bases. Germline V gene sequence: CDR1 ENHRY, CDR2 SYGVKD. The CDR3 loop spans 12 amino acids. V shed 11 bases and J 5 bases; nucleotides not matched to a gene: 5.

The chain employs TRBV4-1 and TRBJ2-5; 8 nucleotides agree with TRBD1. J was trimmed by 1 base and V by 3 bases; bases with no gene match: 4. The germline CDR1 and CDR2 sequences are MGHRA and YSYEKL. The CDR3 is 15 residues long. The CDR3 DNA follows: TGCGCCAGCAGCCAGCTGGGACAGGCCCAAGAGACCCAGTACTTC. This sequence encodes CASSQLGQAQETQYF.

The CDR3 region is CASTDSALAKNIQYF. CDR3 in DNA: TGTGCCAGCACGGACAGTGCCCTAGCCAAAAACATTCAGTACTTC. This rearrangement joins TRBV2 to TRBJ2-4; a possible D gene is TRBD1 (6 bases). V was pared by 7 bases and J by 0 bases, with 13 bases between. Germline values: CDR1 SNHLY, CDR2 FYNNEI. The CDR3 contains 15 residues.

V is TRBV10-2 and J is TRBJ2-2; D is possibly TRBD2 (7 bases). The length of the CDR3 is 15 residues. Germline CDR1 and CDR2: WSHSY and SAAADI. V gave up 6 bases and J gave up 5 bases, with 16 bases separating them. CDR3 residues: CASSKNGGRTGELFF. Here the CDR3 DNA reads TGCGCCAGCAGCAAGAACGGGGGGCGGACCGGGGAGCTGTTTTTT.

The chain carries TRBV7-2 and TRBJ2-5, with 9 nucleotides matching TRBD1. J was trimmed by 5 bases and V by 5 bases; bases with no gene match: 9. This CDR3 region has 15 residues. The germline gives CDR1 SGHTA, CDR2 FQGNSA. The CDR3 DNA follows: TGTGCCAGCAGCCTTAACAGGGGGCGCAGGGAGACCCAGTACTTC. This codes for CASSLNRGRRETQYF.